One sample yielded the 3 T cell receptor beta chains listed below, sequenced in a study of T cells in Graves' hyperthyroidism and ophthalmopathy. The TCR beta CDR3 regions underwent amplification using RNA transcripts as the source. A first-round RT-PCR of the TCR CDR3 used the HTBI primer set. TCRdb ran MiXCR on the multiplex PCR reads and lists one entry per CDR3 protein. This sample has 550,000 to 700,000 distinct CDR3 sequences, with just over 45% found just once. Material for sequencing was peripheral blood or thyroid tissue (not recorded which). The receptors come from an adult woman with Graves' disease, either hyperthyroidism or ophthalmopathy (not recorded which).

Only a few counts were recorded for this clonotype. The V call is TRBV29-1, the J call TRBJ1-2; TRBD1 matches at 7 bases. This CDR3 has 14 amino acids. Germline V gene lookup returns CDR1 SQVTM and CDR2 ANQGSEA. J lost 3 bases, V lost 3 bases, and 7 bases had no gene match. CDR3 sequence reads: CSVDLRDSDYGYTF. CDR3 nucleotides: TGCAGCGTTGACCTCCGGGACAGTGACTATGGCTACACCTTC.

This clonotype was recorded at least ten times. The chain is built from TRBV6-5 and TRBJ2-5, with 9 bases that match TRBD1. V lost 2 bases, J lost 5 bases, and 9 bases stayed unmatched. Germline CDR1 and CDR2: MNHEY and SVGAGI. The CDR3 runs to 16 residues. Here the CDR3 DNA reads TGTGCCAGCAGTTACAGCTCTCGGACAGGGGAGGAGACCCAGTACTTC. The encoded protein is CASSYSSRTGEETQYF.

This clonotype was detected many times. V and J are TRBV12-3 or TRBV12-4 and TRBJ1-5, with 8 bases fitting TRBD1. V trimming: 5 bases; J trimming: 2 bases; junction bases outside the gene matches: 8. This CDR3 contains 16 residues. The CDR3 nucleotides read TGTGCCAGCAGTCCCCGGACAGGGAAAGGCAATCAGCCCCAGCATTTT. Translation: CASSPRTGKGNQPQHF.